Each of the 26 T cell receptor beta chains below was sequenced from the same sample in a study of shared clonotypes between healthy human individuals. Some clones are missing from TCRdb's copy, which holds only in-frame ones; the method was immunoSEQ multiplex PCR. This sample has fewer than 700,000 clones, with 85% to 95% found just once. It was CD45RO-negative cells, positively selected for CCR7, that made up naive CD8 cells, with terminally differentiated effector memory CD45RA+ cells excluded. The sample taken for sequencing was naive CD8+ T cells sorted from blood. The receptors come from a woman aged 30 to 39 in good health.

This clone was recorded once. The V gene is TRBV9, the J gene TRBJ2-7; 7 nucleotides line up with TRBD1. The CDR3 has 14 amino acids. Per the germline V gene, CDR1 is SGDLS and CDR2 is YYNGEE. The V and J ends lost 4 bases and 2 bases, in that order; junction bases with no gene match: 6. CDR3: CASSPQGLTYEQYF. The DNA for the CDR3 is TGTGCCAGCAGCCCACAGGGGTTAACCTACGAGCAGTACTTC.

V gene TRBV27 combines with J gene TRBJ2-7; 11 bases are shared with TRBD2. After removal of 6 bases from V and 1 base from J, the junction contained 5 bases not matched to a gene. Germline V lookup: CDR1 MNHEY, CDR2 SMNVEV (reference sequence). The CDR3 runs 15 residues. The CDR3: CASRPGTSGSYEQYF. The CDR3 bases are TGTGCCAGCAGGCCCGGGACTAGCGGATCCTACGAGCAGTACTTC.

The chain carries TRBV6-6 and TRBJ1-3; D uncertain. V was cut by 2 bases and J by 0 bases, with 11 bases left in between. CDR3 length: 16 residues. Germline loops: CDR1 MNHNY, CDR2 SVGAGI (reference sequence). The CDR3 reads CASSYELASSGNTIYF. The CDR3, as DNA: TGTGCCAGCAGTTACGAGCTGGCTAGCTCTGGAAACACCATATATTTT.

The chain has TRBV13 and TRBJ1-1; tentative D call: TRBD1 (5 bases). Germline loops: CDR1 PRHDT, CDR2 FYEKMQ (reference sequence). V was trimmed by 0 bases and J by 8 bases, leaving 7 bases between them. This CDR3 is 12 amino acids long. The CDR3 region is CASSLGGVEAFF. The DNA of the CDR3 is TGTGCCAGCAGCTTAGGAGGGGTCGAAGCTTTCTTT. The full variable domain, its missing parts supplied by reference TRBV13 and TRBJ1-1, is AAGVIQSPRHLIKEKRETATLKCYPIPRHDTVYWYQQGPGQDPQFLISFYEKMQSDKGSIPDRFSAQQFSDYHSELNMSSLELGDSALYFCASSLGGVEAFFGQGTRLTVV.

This clone was seen a few times. The gene calls are TRBV27 and TRBJ1-2; D is uncertain. V gave up 5 bases and J gave up 5 bases, with 12 bases separating them. This CDR3 has 13 amino acids. Germline V gives CDR1 MNHEY, CDR2 SMNVEV (reference sequence). This CDR3 reads CASSNGREYGYTF. The DNA of the CDR3 is TGTGCCAGCAGTAACGGGAGGGAGTATGGCTACACCTTC.

The CDR3 DNA reads as TGTGCCAGCAGCTTGGCAGGGTCCGAGCAGTACTTC. Translating gives CASSLAGSEQYF. This chain uses TRBV5-5 with TRBJ2-7, with D perhaps matching TRBD1 (5 bases). CDR1 SGHKS and CDR2 YYEKEE come from the germline V gene (reference sequence). The V and J ends lost 0 bases and 6 bases respectively, with 7 bases between them. The CDR3 extends over 12 amino acids.

V usage is TRBV2 and J usage is TRBJ2-5; 7 positions agree with TRBD2. The CDR3 is 16 residues long. The junction had 9 bases not matched to a gene; V was cut back by 3 bases and J by 2 bases. Germline V CDR1 and CDR2: SNHLY, FYNNEI. The CDR3 DNA follows: TGTGCCAGCAGTGATGGGGGGACTAAAAGACAAGAGACCCAGTACTTC. Protein product: CASSDGGTKRQETQYF.

The genes are TRBV30 and TRBJ2-1; 12 nucleotides align to TRBD2. This CDR3 region has 13 residues. The V and J ends lost 0 bases and 12 bases, in that order; junction bases with no gene match: 3. Germline V lookup: CDR1 GTSNPN, CDR2 SVGIG (reference sequence). CDR3: CAWSVLAGGWQFF. The CDR3 DNA is TGTGCCTGGAGTGTACTAGCGGGAGGTTGGCAGTTCTTC.

The rearrangement joins TRBV13 to TRBJ2-5, with D possibly TRBD1 on 5 matching bases. The V gene lost 1 base and the J gene lost 0 bases, with 6 bases spanning the gap. Germline V lookup: CDR1 PRHDT, CDR2 FYEKMQ (reference sequence). This CDR3 comprises 14 residues. This CDR3 is CASSLDRNQETQYF. Here the CDR3 DNA reads TGTGCCAGCAGCTTAGACAGGAACCAAGAGACCCAGTACTTC.

This clone was counted a few times. The V and J genes are TRBV13 and TRBJ2-7; 11 nucleotides align to TRBD2. The V gene's germline CDR1 is PRHDT and CDR2 FYEKMQ (reference sequence). The CDR3 length is 14 residues. Trimming at V came to 4 bases and at J to 7 bases, leaving 6 bases not matched to a gene. CDR3 DNA: TGTGCCAGCAGCTCCGGGACTAGCGGCTGGGAGCAGTACTTC. This codes for CASSSGTSGWEQYF.

The chain uses TRBV9 and TRBJ1-4; TRBD1 aligns across 9 bases. V lost 4 bases and J lost 5; bases outside the gene matches: 12. Germline loops: CDR1 SGDLS, CDR2 YYNGEE. This CDR3 has 17 residues. CDR3 amino acids: CASSPRSSGQGNEKLFF. For the CDR3, the DNA is TGTGCCAGCAGCCCTCGTTCTTCCGGACAGGGGAATGAAAAACTGTTTTTT.

This sequence joins TRBV28 and TRBJ2-7; tentative D call: TRBD2 (5 bases). Germline CDR1 is MDHEN and CDR2 is SYDVKM. The CDR3 totals 13 residues. V dropped 4 bases and J dropped 1 base, with 8 bases sitting between them. The CDR3 sequence is CASSSRLSYEQYF. The DNA for the CDR3 is TGTGCCAGCAGTTCAAGACTATCCTACGAGCAGTACTTC.

This clone has a single count. The chain employs TRBV10-2 and TRBJ1-1; no clear D. The CDR3 length is 14 residues. Deletions cut 0 bases from V and 0 bases from J, with 5 bases between. Germline-derived CDR1 and CDR2 are WSHSY and SAAADI. The CDR3 protein is CASSESNLNTEAFF. The CDR3 DNA reads as TGCGCCAGCAGTGAGTCTAACCTGAACACTGAAGCTTTCTTT.

The V call is TRBV27, the J call TRBJ1-1; D not certain. This CDR3 has 15 amino acids. Germline V gene lookup returns CDR1 MNHEY and CDR2 SMNVEV (reference sequence). V was cut by 1 base and J by 0 bases, with 9 bases left in between. The CDR3 loop reads CASSLWAEMNTEAFF. For the CDR3, the DNA is TGTGCCAGCAGTTTATGGGCAGAGATGAACACTGAAGCTTTCTTT.

The chain uses TRBV4-1 and TRBJ2-6; TRBD1 matches at 12 bases. Germline CDR1 is MGHRA and CDR2 is YSYEKL. V gave up 10 bases and J gave up 4 bases; unmatched junction bases: 8. The CDR3 runs to 16 residues. The CDR3, as DNA: TGCGCCACGACCGGGACAGGGGGCATCGGGGCCAACGTCCTGACTTTC. Its translation is CATTGTGGIGANVLTF.

The chain combines TRBV4-2 with TRBJ2-3; weak D call: TRBD1 (5 bases). Trimming cost V 0 bases and J 1 base, with 11 bases left between them. The CDR3 has 16 amino acids. Germline V gene data show CDR1 as LGHNA and CDR2 as YNFKEQ. The CDR3 reads CASSQDGAGRTDTQYF. The CDR3 bases are TGTGCCAGCAGCCAAGATGGGGCAGGGCGCACAGATACGCAGTATTTT.

The CDR3 nucleotides read TGTGCCTGGAGTTCGGGACAGGGGTACACTGAAGCTTTCTTT. This encodes CAWSSGQGYTEAFF. The rearrangement links TRBV30 to TRBJ1-1, with TRBD1 matching over 10 bases. With 2 bases clipped from V and 3 bases from J, the junction kept 3 bases outside the gene matches. CDR3 length equals 14 residues. CDR1 is GTSNPN and CDR2 is SVGIG in the germline V gene (reference sequence).

This clone was picked up one time. Other DNA variants within this sample encode the same CDR3. The genes are TRBV19 and TRBJ2-7; unclear D gene. With 3 bases removed from V and 1 base from J, the gap between germline ends came to 7 bases. The CDR3 runs to 13 residues. Germline assignment: CDR1 LNHDA and CDR2 SQIVND (reference sequence). The CDR3 bases are TGTGCCAGTAGTATCGGGCAATCCTACGAGCAGTACTTC. Encoded protein: CASSIGQSYEQYF.

V usage is TRBV6-5 and J usage is TRBJ1-1; D gene unclear. Germline V gene data show CDR1 as MNHEY and CDR2 as SVGAGI. The CDR3 has 13 amino acids. V shed 2 bases and J shed 3 bases, with 7 bases lying between them. CDR3 nucleotide sequence: TGTGCCAGCAGTTACGACGGGTACACTGAAGCTTTCTTT. It encodes CASSYDGYTEAFF.

The rearrangement links TRBV5-4 to TRBJ2-3, with 8 bases that match TRBD1. CDR3 size: 16 residues. Germline V gives CDR1 SGHNT, CDR2 YYREEE (reference sequence). V lost 5 bases and J lost 4; bases outside the gene matches: 12. CDR3 residues: CASSSSGTGKPDTQYF. The CDR3 nucleotides are TGTGCCAGCAGTTCTTCCGGGACAGGAAAACCAGATACGCAGTATTTT.

This chain joins TRBV4-1 and TRBJ2-1; 7 bases align to TRBD2. The CDR3 sequence is 19 residues long. V trimming: 3 bases; J trimming: 0 bases; junction bases outside the gene matches: 14. Germline V gene lookup returns CDR1 MGHRA and CDR2 YSYEKL. The CDR3 DNA follows: TGCGCCAGCAGCCATCCCGAGCGACTGACTAGCTTCTCCTACAATGAGCAGTTCTTC. This sequence encodes CASSHPERLTSFSYNEQFF.

The J gene is TRBJ1-1, the V gene TRBV19; TRBD1 matches at 8 bases. Looked up from germline, CDR1 is LNHDA and CDR2 is SQIVND (reference sequence). The CDR3 runs to 16 residues. V was pared by 5 bases and J by 1 base, with 9 bases of the junction left unmatched. CDR3 region: CASSVGQGRWNTEAFF. As DNA, the CDR3 is TGTGCCAGTAGTGTCGGACAGGGACGATGGAACACTGAAGCTTTCTTT. Supplemented by reference TRBV19 and TRBJ1-1, the full variable domain reads DGGITQSPKYLFRKEGQNVTLSCEQNLNHDAMYWYRQDPGQGLRLIYYSQIVNDFQKGDIAEGYSVSREKKESFPLTVTSAQKNPTAFYLCASSVGQGRWNTEAFFGQGTRLTVV.

The chain employs TRBV9 and TRBJ2-5, with TRBD2 identical over 7 bases. The J call is in doubt because the DNA end fits TRBJ2-7 better. The CDR3 is 14 residues long. CDR1 and CDR2 from the germline V gene are SGDLS and YYNGEE. DNA of the CDR3: TGTGCCAGCAGCGTAGTAGCGGGCCCCTACGAGCAGTACTTC. It specifies CASSVVAGPYEQYF.

In DNA, the CDR3 is TGCAGCGTCCCGCTTGGGACAGGGCGCGAGCAGTACTTC. Amino acids: CSVPLGTGREQYF. V is TRBV29-1 and J is TRBJ2-7, with 9 bases that match TRBD1. This CDR3 contains 13 residues. V lost 6 bases and J lost 6; bases outside the gene matches: 9. The germline V gene encodes CDR1 SQVTM and CDR2 ANQGSEA.

The V call is TRBV27, the J call TRBJ2-1; 9 bases map to TRBD2. Per the germline V gene, CDR1 is MNHEY and CDR2 is SMNVEV (reference sequence). The CDR3 is made up of 14 amino acids. The CDR3, as DNA: TGTGCAACTTCCCGGGGACTAGCAGGCAATGAGCAGTTCTTC. This encodes CATSRGLAGNEQFF.

The chain combines TRBV21-1 with TRBJ2-3; the D call TRBD1 from the table was never checked on the DNA. TRBV21-1 is recorded as a pseudogene. The CDR3 spans 16 residues. The CDR3 is CASSKFFDRARDTQYF. In DNA form, the CDR3 reads TGTGCCAGCAGCAAATTTTTCGACAGGGCGCGAGATACGCAGTATTTT.